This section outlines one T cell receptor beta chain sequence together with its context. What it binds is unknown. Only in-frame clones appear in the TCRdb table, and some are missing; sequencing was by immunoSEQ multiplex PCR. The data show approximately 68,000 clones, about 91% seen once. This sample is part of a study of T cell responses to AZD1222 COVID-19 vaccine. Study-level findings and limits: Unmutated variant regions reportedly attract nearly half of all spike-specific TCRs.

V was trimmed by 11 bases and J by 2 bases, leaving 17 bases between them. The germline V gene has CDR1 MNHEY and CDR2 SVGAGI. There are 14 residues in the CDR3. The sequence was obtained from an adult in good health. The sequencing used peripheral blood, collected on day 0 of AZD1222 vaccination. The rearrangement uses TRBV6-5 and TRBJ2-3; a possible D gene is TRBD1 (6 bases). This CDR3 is CALIRTADTDTQYF. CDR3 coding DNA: TGTGCCTTAATCCGGACAGCTGACACAGATACGCAGTATTTT.